The 32 T cell receptor beta chains in this list originate from one sample, sequenced in a study of cytomegalovirus exposure and HLA in healthy donors. The data were produced by immunoSEQ multiplex PCR, yet TCRdb's version contains in-frame clones alone and is incomplete. The sample contains some 140,000 clones, roughly nine tenths of which appear only once. The source material was PBMCs. The receptor source for this set is a woman younger than 35 in good health and CMV-seropositive.

The V and J genes are TRBV6-5 and TRBJ2-7, with D possibly being TRBD1 (5 bases). V dropped 2 bases and J dropped 1 base, with 9 bases sitting between them. The V gene's germline CDR1 is MNHEY and CDR2 SVGAGI. CDR3 length: 14 amino acids. CDR3 DNA sequence: TGTGCCAGCAGTTACGGGGCCTTATCCTACGAGCAGTACTTC. Protein product: CASSYGALSYEQYF.

In this sample, this clone turned up once. The chain recombines TRBV5-6 with TRBJ2-7, with D perhaps matching TRBD1 (6 bases). Germline CDR1 SGHDT, CDR2 YYEEEE. V lost 2 bases to trimming and J lost 3 bases, with 12 bases between them. The CDR3 covers 14 residues. Here the CDR3 reads CASSLQGDYYEQYF. As DNA, the CDR3 is TGTGCCAGCAGCTTACAGGGAGATTACTACGAGCAGTACTTC.

The chain recombines TRBV9 with TRBJ1-6; 11 bases line up with TRBD1. Germline CDR1 SGDLS, CDR2 YYNGEE. The CDR3 runs to 14 residues. V gave up 2 bases and J gave up 10 bases; unmatched junction bases: 2. CDR3 coding DNA: TGTGCCAGCAGCGTGGGGACAGGGGGGTCACCCCTCCACTTT. Protein product: CASSVGTGGSPLHF.

The rearrangement joins TRBV19 to TRBJ1-2; the match to TRBD1 covers 8 bases. Germline-derived CDR1 and CDR2 are LNHDA and SQIVND (reference sequence). Trimming cost V 5 bases and J 5 bases; bases outside gene matches: 13. The CDR3 has 16 amino acids. The CDR3 here is CASSARPGGAAYGYTF. CDR3 nucleotides: TGTGCCAGTAGTGCGCGTCCAGGGGGCGCCGCTTATGGCTACACCTTC.

The rearrangement links TRBV28 to TRBJ1-5, with 8 nucleotides matching TRBD1. This CDR3 region has 20 residues. Trimming removed 1 base from V and 2 bases from J; junction bases left unmatched: 16. Germline V gives CDR1 MDHEN, CDR2 SYDVKM. The CDR3: CASSLFQLGLGTGGNQPQHF. CDR3 nucleotides: TGTGCCAGCAGTTTATTCCAGCTGGGATTGGGGACAGGAGGCAATCAGCCCCAGCATTTT.

The DNA for the CDR3 is TGTGCCAGCATTAGCGGGGGGGCCCCCTACGAGCAGTACTTC. Translating gives CASISGGAPYEQYF. This chain links TRBV27 with TRBJ2-7, with 11 bases aligning to TRBD2. With V trimmed by 7 bases and J by 2 bases, 4 bases remained unmatched. This CDR3 is 14 amino acids long. Germline loops: CDR1 MNHEY, CDR2 SMNVEV (reference sequence).

CDR3: CASSLVGVGNEQFF. Written as DNA, the CDR3 is TGTGCCAGCAGCTTAGTCGGGGTGGGAAATGAGCAGTTCTTC. The rearrangement joins TRBV7-8 to TRBJ2-1, with D perhaps TRBD2 (5 bases). Per germline, CDR1 SGHVS and CDR2 FQNEAQ. V dropped 1 base and J dropped 7 bases, with 11 bases sitting between them. The CDR3 sequence is 14 residues long.

This chain connects TRBV10-1 to TRBJ1-5; tentatively, D is TRBD1 (6 bases). The CDR3 has 16 amino acids. V was pared by 4 bases and J by 2 bases, with 15 bases between. CDR1 and CDR2 (germline): WNHNN, SYGVQD (reference sequence). The CDR3 bases are TGCGCCAGCAGTGTGGGGGGGGGCGCTGGCAATCAGCCCCAGCATTTT. This gives the protein CASSVGGGAGNQPQHF.

The gene calls are TRBV2 and TRBJ2-3; 11 positions agree with TRBD2. J lost 8 bases, V lost 3 bases, and 13 bases had no gene match. Germline values: CDR1 SNHLY, CDR2 FYNNEI. The CDR3 runs 17 residues. The CDR3 region is CASSENSGGAPAGTQYF. For the CDR3, the DNA is TGTGCCAGCAGTGAGAATAGCGGGGGGGCCCCAGCGGGTACGCAGTATTTT.

The sample holds a few counts of this clone. The same CDR3 also results from other DNA sequences found in this sample. The V and J genes are TRBV19 and TRBJ1-2; 9 bases are a match to TRBD1. Germline-derived CDR1 and CDR2 are LNHDA and SQIVND (reference sequence). The CDR3 spans 13 residues. With V trimmed by 4 bases and J by 6 bases, 3 bases remained unmatched. DNA of the CDR3: TGTGCCAGTAGTACAACAGGGGGCGATGGCTACACCTTC. Residues: CASSTTGGDGYTF.

V and J are TRBV27 and TRBJ2-7, with 7 bases aligning to TRBD1. Germline V gene lookup returns CDR1 MNHEY and CDR2 SMNVEV (reference sequence). V shed 3 bases, J shed 4 bases, and the junction held 3 bases outside the gene matches. This CDR3 is 13 amino acids long. The CDR3 bases are TGTGCCAGCAGTTTGGGCAGGGGGTACGAGCAGTACTTC. This encodes CASSLGRGYEQYF.

The V and J genes are TRBV30 and TRBJ1-1; D is unresolved. The V end lost 7 bases, the J end lost 0 bases, and 12 bases lay between the germline ends. This CDR3 is 13 amino acids long. CDR1 and CDR2 (germline): GTSNPN, SVGIG (reference sequence). In DNA, the CDR3 is TGTGCCTCCGAAATCCACATGAACACTGAAGCTTTCTTT. Its protein is CASEIHMNTEAFF. The entire variable domain, with the rest obtained from reference TRBV30 and TRBJ1-1, is as follows: SQTIHQWPATLVQPVGSPLSLECTVEGTSNPNLYWYRQAAGRGLQLLFYSVGIGQISSEVPQNLSASRPQDRQFILSSKKLLLSDSGFYLCASEIHMNTEAFFGQGTRLTVV.

The CDR3 coding sequence is TGTGCCAGCAGTACACAGGGGGAGAACACTGAAGCTTTCTTT. This sequence encodes CASSTQGENTEAFF. V gene TRBV6-1 combines with J gene TRBJ1-1; 8 nucleotides match TRBD1. V was pared by 5 bases and J by 1 base, with 3 bases of the junction left unmatched. The CDR3 is made up of 14 amino acids. Per the germline V gene, CDR1 is MNHNS and CDR2 is SASEGT.

In nucleotides, the CDR3 is TGTGCCAGTGGGAGGAGATCCTATAATTCACCCCTCCACTTT. It specifies CASGRRSYNSPLHF. The chain couples TRBV28 to TRBJ1-6; D call uncertain. The CDR3 runs to 14 residues. Germline V gene lookup returns CDR1 MDHEN and CDR2 SYDVKM. With 9 bases removed from V and 1 base from J, the gap between germline ends came to 10 bases.

The CDR3 coding sequence is TGTGCCAGCAGCCGGGACGGACTATCCTACGAGCAGTACTTC. Protein product: CASSRDGLSYEQYF. The chain has TRBV6-6 and TRBJ2-7; D is possibly TRBD2 (6 bases). V gave up 6 bases and J gave up 1 base, with 13 bases separating them. Germline V CDR1 and CDR2: MNHNY, SVGAGI (reference sequence). The CDR3 length is 14 residues.

The gene calls are TRBV7-9 and TRBJ1-1, with D unresolved. Trimming shortened V by 1 base and J by 1 base, and 10 bases separated the two germline ends. Germline V gene sequence: CDR1 SEHNR, CDR2 FQNEAQ (reference sequence). There are 15 residues in the CDR3. The CDR3 bases are TGTGCCAGCAGCTTAGGTTATGGCGGGAACACTGAAGCTTTCTTT. Translation: CASSLGYGGNTEAFF.

The chain links TRBV7-2 to TRBJ1-1; D not resolved. Germline V gene data show CDR1 as SGHTA and CDR2 as FQGNSA. CDR3 length equals 13 residues. V lost 2 bases, J lost 1 base, and 5 bases lay in between. The CDR3 DNA follows: TGTGCCAGCAGCTTACTAGGGAACACTGAAGCTTTCTTT. Its protein is CASSLLGNTEAFF.

The V call is TRBV6-1, the J call TRBJ2-3, with 7 bases matching TRBD2. CDR3 length: 16 amino acids. V was pared by 2 bases and J by 1 base, with 6 bases of the junction left unmatched. The V gene's germline CDR1 is MNHNS and CDR2 SASEGT. The CDR3: CASSELGGGGTDTQYF. Here the CDR3 DNA reads TGTGCCAGCAGTGAATTGGGGGGAGGGGGCACAGATACGCAGTATTTT.

V gene TRBV5-6 combines with J gene TRBJ2-7, with no clear D. V lost 0 bases and J lost 2, with 9 bases in between. This CDR3 is 14 amino acids long. CDR1 and CDR2 from the germline V gene are SGHDT and YYEEEE. The CDR3 DNA reads as TGTGCCAGCAGCTTGGGGAGCAACCCCTACGAGCAGTACTTC. This gives the protein CASSLGSNPYEQYF.

The rearrangement joins TRBV28 to TRBJ2-4; 9 nucleotides match TRBD1. Germline lookup yields CDR1 MDHEN and CDR2 SYDVKM. After removal of 3 bases from V and 8 bases from J, the junction contained 5 bases not matched to a gene. The CDR3 runs 14 residues. Here the CDR3 reads CASSFGDRVDIQYF. The CDR3 coding sequence is TGTGCCAGCAGTTTCGGGGACAGGGTCGACATTCAGTACTTC.

This clone was observed a few times. J is TRBJ1-5 and V is TRBV28; D possibly corresponds to TRBD1 (6 bases). CDR3 length: 14 amino acids. CDR1 is MDHEN, CDR2 SYDVKM, per germline. V dropped 0 bases and J dropped 4 bases, with 7 bases sitting between them. CDR3 protein: CASSLWQGNQPQHF. The DNA of the CDR3 is TGTGCCAGCAGTTTATGGCAGGGGAATCAGCCCCAGCATTTT.

The rearrangement links TRBV28 to TRBJ2-5; a weak D match, TRBD1 (6 bases). The CDR3 length is 18 residues. Trimming pared 2 bases from V and 2 bases from J, leaving 21 bases between. The germline CDR1 and CDR2 sequences are MDHEN and SYDVKM. CDR3 sequence: CASSLGRAGAGGQETQYF. The CDR3 DNA reads TGTGCCAGCAGTTTAGGGCGGGCAGGGGCTGGAGGTCAAGAGACCCAGTACTTC.

This clone was detected only a few times. This chain links TRBV30 with TRBJ1-6; D may be TRBD1 (5 bases). V lost 3 bases and J 5 bases, leaving 14 bases between the germline ends. The CDR3 runs to 15 residues. The germline CDR1 and CDR2 sequences are GTSNPN and SVGIG (reference sequence). The CDR3 is CAWSVRGKDNSPLHF. For the CDR3, the DNA is TGTGCCTGGAGCGTCCGGGGGAAGGATAATTCACCCCTCCACTTT. Complete variable domain (other parts from reference TRBV30 and TRBJ1-6): SQTIHQWPATLVQPVGSPLSLECTVEGTSNPNLYWYRQAAGRGLQLLFYSVGIGQISSEVPQNLSASRPQDRQFILSSKKLLLSDSGFYLCAWSVRGKDNSPLHFGNGTRLTVT.

The chain employs TRBV7-9 and TRBJ2-3; TRBD2 matches 9 bases. The germline CDR1 and CDR2 sequences are SEHNR and FQNEAQ (reference sequence). This CDR3 is built from 16 residues. With 1 base clipped from V and 1 base from J, the junction kept 3 bases outside the gene matches. In nucleotides, the CDR3 is TGTGCCAGCAGCTTAGAGGCGGGGGGGGGCACAGATACGCAGTATTTT. Amino acid sequence: CASSLEAGGGTDTQYF.

This sequence joins TRBV2 and TRBJ2-1, with 7 positions matching TRBD2. CDR1 SNHLY and CDR2 FYNNEI come from the germline V gene. The J segment lost 5 bases and the V segment lost 7 bases, leaving 20 bases of the junction unmatched. This CDR3 has 18 amino acids. DNA of the CDR3: TGTGCCAGCATATATACCTTAGAAGCGGGGAGAGTTCACAATGAGCAGTTCTTC. It specifies CASIYTLEAGRVHNEQFF.

The chain combines TRBV18 with TRBJ1-1; 7 bases are a match to TRBD1. The CDR3 sequence is 13 residues long. Germline lookup yields CDR1 KGHSH and CDR2 LQKENI. J gave up 5 bases and V 1 base, and 1 base lay outside the gene matches. CDR3: CASSPLQGTEAFF. The CDR3 nucleotides are TGTGCCAGCTCACCACTACAGGGGACTGAAGCTTTCTTT.

The V and J genes are TRBV7-2 and TRBJ2-1, with 9 positions matching TRBD2. There are 15 residues in the CDR3. V lost 5 bases, J lost 4 bases, and 6 bases stayed unmatched. Germline V gene lookup returns CDR1 SGHTA and CDR2 FQGNSA. For the CDR3, the DNA is TGTGCCAGCAGCCGCGGGGGGGCACGGTACAATGAGCAGTTCTTC. It specifies CASSRGGARYNEQFF.

The J gene is TRBJ1-2, the V gene TRBV6-5; tentatively, D is TRBD1 (5 bases). Germline CDR1 is MNHEY and CDR2 is SVGAGI. V gave up 6 bases and J gave up 7 bases, with 12 bases separating them. This CDR3 region has 12 residues. The CDR3 DNA reads TGTGCCAGCAGACGGGGGAATCGTGGCTACACCTTC. Its protein product is CASRRGNRGYTF.

The CDR3 loop is CASSIPGYYGYTF. The CDR3 nucleotides read TGTGCCAGTAGTATCCCGGGTTACTATGGCTACACCTTC. J is TRBJ1-2 and V is TRBV19; D not resolved. The V gene lost 3 bases and the J gene lost 3 bases, with 8 bases spanning the gap. The CDR3 extends over 13 amino acids. The germline gives CDR1 LNHDA, CDR2 SQIVND (reference sequence).

This chain uses TRBV5-4 with TRBJ2-7; 9 nucleotides match TRBD1. Germline values: CDR1 SGHNT, CDR2 YYREEE (reference sequence). Trimming at V came to 6 bases and at J to 6 bases, leaving 13 bases not matched to a gene. The CDR3 contains 15 residues. CDR3 sequence: CASTRFKGQGGEQYF. In DNA form, the CDR3 reads TGTGCCAGCACCCGGTTTAAGGGACAGGGAGGCGAGCAGTACTTC.

This clone was observed a few times. The chain employs TRBV10-3 and TRBJ2-5; TRBD2 matches 11 bases. This CDR3 is built from 15 residues. Germline-derived CDR1 and CDR2 are ENHRY and SYGVKD. Trimming took 6 bases from V and 1 from J; bases not matched to a gene: 4. DNA of the CDR3: TGTGCCATCAGGGCTAGCGGGGGGCCCCAAGAGACCCAGTACTTC. Its translation is CAIRASGGPQETQYF.

This clone was counted only a few times. The chain joins TRBV11-1 to TRBJ1-6; TRBD1 might be the D (5 bases). Germline CDR1 and CDR2: SGHAT and FQDESV (reference sequence). CDR3 length: 15 amino acids. Trimming took off 0 bases at V and 7 bases at J, with 10 bases between the two ends. CDR3 region: CASSLAVTVNSPLHF. As DNA, the CDR3 is TGTGCCAGCAGCTTAGCGGTGACAGTCAATTCACCCCTCCACTTT.